Each of the 20 T cell receptor beta chains below was sequenced from the same sample in a study of blood T cell repertoires in COVID-19. The protocol was immunoSEQ multiplex PCR, while the TCRdb copy is restricted to in-frame clones and leaves out a portion. The sample carries roughly 100,000 clones, 85% recorded once. What was sequenced was peripheral blood. The source of these receptors is a man aged 50-60 years with acute or convalescent COVID-19.

This clone came up once. This chain uses TRBV28 with TRBJ2-5; D is perhaps TRBD1 (5 bases). In germline, CDR1 is MDHEN, CDR2 SYDVKM. Trimming removed 2 bases at V and 7 bases at J, with 11 bases between. This CDR3 spans 13 amino acids. CDR3 nucleotide sequence: TGTGCCAGCAGTTTAATACAGGTGGGGACCCAGTACTTC. This gives the protein CASSLIQVGTQYF.

The gene calls are TRBV11-3 and TRBJ1-2, with D perhaps matching TRBD1 (6 bases). This CDR3 has 13 amino acids. Germline values: CDR1 SGHNT, CDR2 YENEEA. V was trimmed by 5 bases and J by 7 bases, leaving 14 bases between them. As DNA, the CDR3 is TGTGCCAGCAGCCCACGACAGGAGGCTGGCTACACCTTC. As protein: CASSPRQEAGYTF. The full variable domain, completed using reference TRBV11-3 and TRBJ1-2, is EAGVVQSPRYKIIEKKQPVAFWCNPISGHNTLYWYLQNLGQGPELLIRYENEEAVDDSQLPKDRFSAERLKGVDSTLKIQPAELGDSAVYLCASSPRQEAGYTFGSGTRLTVV.

The chain is built from TRBV5-4 and TRBJ2-5; 9 bases map to TRBD1. Germline V gene data show CDR1 as SGHNT and CDR2 as YYREEE (reference sequence). The CDR3 length is 15 residues. Trimming cost V 3 bases and J 4 bases; bases outside gene matches: 7. DNA of the CDR3: TGTGCCAGCAGCTCGACCGGGACAGGGTCAGAGACCCAGTACTTC. Protein: CASSSTGTGSETQYF.

This chain links TRBV11-3 with TRBJ2-7; 9 bases match TRBD1. Germline trimming cut 5 bases from V and 3 bases from J; bases unmatched to any gene: 5. The germline V gene encodes CDR1 SGHNT and CDR2 YENEEA. The CDR3 has 14 amino acids. CDR3 sequence: CASSQGTGSYEQYF. CDR3 bases: TGTGCCAGCAGCCAAGGGACAGGGAGCTACGAGCAGTACTTC. Looking up the rest from reference TRBV11-3 and TRBJ2-7 gives the full variable domain: EAGVVQSPRYKIIEKKQPVAFWCNPISGHNTLYWYLQNLGQGPELLIRYENEEAVDDSQLPKDRFSAERLKGVDSTLKIQPAELGDSAVYLCASSQGTGSYEQYFGPGTRLTVT.

The chain recombines TRBV15 with TRBJ1-1, with TRBD1 identical over 10 bases. CDR1 and CDR2 (germline): LNHNV, YYDKDF (reference sequence). The CDR3 runs 15 residues. Trimming cost V 2 bases and J 6 bases; bases outside gene matches: 6. In nucleotides, the CDR3 is TGTGCCACCAGCAGACCGACCGGGACAGGGGCTGAAGCTTTCTTT. Translation gives CATSRPTGTGAEAFF.

The J gene is TRBJ2-7, the V gene TRBV18; D is possibly TRBD2 (6 bases). The V and J ends lost 3 bases and 2 bases respectively, with 14 bases between them. Germline loops: CDR1 KGHSH, CDR2 LQKENI. This CDR3 spans 15 amino acids. CDR3 in DNA: TGTGCCAGCTCACCCTCCCGGGACTTGGCCTACGAGCAGTACTTC. This gives the protein CASSPSRDLAYEQYF.

CDR3 DNA: TGTGCCAGCAGCCACACAAAACTAGCGGGGGGCGATCCATCAGATACGCAGTATTTT. Translation gives CASSHTKLAGGDPSDTQYF. V usage is TRBV21-1 and J usage is TRBJ2-3; TRBD2, the table's D call, lacks a check against the DNA. TRBV21-1 is flagged as a pseudogene. The CDR3 totals 19 residues.

This chain links TRBV30 with TRBJ2-2; D is possibly TRBD2 (5 bases). The germline V gene encodes CDR1 GTSNPN and CDR2 SVGIG (reference sequence). Trimming removed 6 bases at V and 6 bases at J, with 14 bases between. This CDR3 spans 13 amino acids. The CDR3, as DNA: TGTGCCTGTGACTCGGGGTTCCCCGGGGAGCTGTTTTTT. It specifies CACDSGFPGELFF. Together with reference TRBV30 and TRBJ2-2, the CDR3 gives the full variable domain: SQTIHQWPATLVQPVGSPLSLECTVEGTSNPNLYWYRQAAGRGLQLLFYSVGIGQISSEVPQNLSASRPQDRQFILSSKKLLLSDSGFYLCACDSGFPGELFFGEGSRLTVL.

The chain links TRBV6-4 to TRBJ2-2, with a tentative D call TRBD1 (5 bases). Trimming stripped 3 bases from V and 3 bases from J, with 8 bases between. Germline V gene sequence: CDR1 MRHNA, CDR2 SNTAGT. The CDR3 runs 14 residues. The CDR3 nucleotides read TGTGCCAGCAGTGAAGGGGTAGACACCGGGGAGCTGTTTTTT. Amino acids: CASSEGVDTGELFF.

The V and J genes are TRBV19 and TRBJ1-2, with TRBD1 as a possible D gene (5 bases). There are 13 residues in the CDR3. Trimming took 2 bases from V and 7 from J, leaving 11 bases between them. The V gene's germline CDR1 is LNHDA and CDR2 SQIVND (reference sequence). The CDR3 DNA is TGTGCCAGTAGTATACTTCGGGGGGGTGGCTACACCTTC. Protein sequence: CASSILRGGGYTF.

The gene calls are TRBV25-1 and TRBJ2-2, with 7 bases aligning to TRBD1. The CDR3 has 16 residues. Unmatched junction bases numbered 7, after V lost 4 bases and J lost 2 bases. Germline CDR1 reads MGHDK; CDR2 reads SYGVNS. CDR3: CASSGYRQGNTGELFF. The CDR3 DNA reads as TGTGCCAGCAGTGGGTACCGACAGGGCAACACCGGGGAGCTGTTTTTT.

The J gene is TRBJ2-7, the V gene TRBV7-9, with D perhaps TRBD2 (5 bases). Trimming removed 2 bases from V and 7 bases from J, with 6 bases in between. Germline CDR1 SEHNR, CDR2 FQNEAQ (reference sequence). The CDR3 is 11 amino acids. The CDR3 is CASSLTGEQYF. DNA of the CDR3: TGTGCCAGCAGCTTAACGGGGGAGCAGTACTTC.

This chain uses TRBV18 with TRBJ2-1; the match to TRBD1 covers 11 bases. From germline, CDR1 is KGHSH and CDR2 LQKENI. V lost 3 bases, J lost 8 bases, and 12 bases stayed unmatched. This CDR3 region has 17 residues. The CDR3 loop reads CASSPRTGTGGPDEQFF. In DNA, the CDR3 is TGTGCCAGCTCACCGCGGACCGGGACAGGGGGTCCAGATGAGCAGTTCTTC.

This chain connects TRBV5-1 to TRBJ2-1; D is unresolved. Trimming left V 3 bases short and J 0 bases short, with 10 bases between. The CDR3 sequence is 15 residues long. Germline V gene lookup returns CDR1 SGHRS and CDR2 YFSETQ. CDR3 in amino acids: CASSWYSFSYNEQFF. The CDR3 DNA is TGCGCCAGCAGCTGGTACAGTTTCTCCTACAATGAGCAGTTCTTC. The whole variable domain, remainder taken from reference TRBV5-1 and TRBJ2-1, is KAGVTQTPRYLIKTRGQQVTLSCSPISGHRSVSWYQQTPGQGLQFLFEYFSETQRNKGNFPGRFSGRQFSNSRSEMNVSTLELGDSALYLCASSWYSFSYNEQFFGPGTRLTVL.

The V gene is TRBV19, the J gene TRBJ2-1, with 16 positions matching TRBD2. The CDR3 runs 14 residues. V dropped 9 bases and J dropped 8; count of bases not matched to a gene: 4. Germline V gene data show CDR1 as LNHDA and CDR2 as SQIVND (reference sequence). This CDR3 reads CARGTSGRVYEQFF. As DNA, the CDR3 is TGTGCCAGAGGGACTAGCGGGAGGGTCTATGAGCAGTTCTTC.

This chain connects TRBV6-5 to TRBJ1-4, with D perhaps TRBD1 (6 bases). This CDR3 region has 13 residues. In germline, CDR1 is MNHEY, CDR2 SVGAGI. V shed 5 bases and J shed 14 bases, with 18 bases lying between them. Written as DNA, the CDR3 is TGTGCCAGCAGTCCAAGGGGGGGTGAACTGCTGTTTTTT. Residues: CASSPRGGELLFF.

V and J are TRBV10-3 and TRBJ1-2; D perhaps matches TRBD1 (6 bases). The germline CDR1 and CDR2 sequences are ENHRY and SYGVKD. The CDR3 is 13 residues long. This chain's CDR3 is CATQYDRNYGYTF. The CDR3 bases are TGTGCTACCCAATATGACAGGAACTATGGCTACACCTTC.

The rearrangement links TRBV14 to TRBJ2-1; 9 nucleotides match TRBD2. This CDR3 has 15 amino acids. Germline loops: CDR1 SGHDN, CDR2 FVKESK. The ends lost 4 bases at V and 3 bases at J; junction bases unmatched: 4. CDR3 region: CASSPGTSSYNEQFF. The CDR3 DNA reads as TGTGCCAGCAGCCCCGGGACTAGCAGCTACAATGAGCAGTTCTTC. The variable domain in full, completed from reference TRBV14 and TRBJ2-1, reads EAGVTQFPSHSVIEKGQTVTLRCDPISGHDNLYWYRRVMGKEIKFLLHFVKESKQDESGMPNNRFLAERTGGTYSTLKVQPAELEDSGVYFCASSPGTSSYNEQFFGPGTRLTVL.

The genes are TRBV11-1 and TRBJ2-7; 11 nucleotides line up with TRBD1. Germline assignment: CDR1 SGHAT and CDR2 FQDESV (reference sequence). The V segment lost 5 bases and the J segment 2 bases; nucleotides outside the gene matches: 5. This CDR3 comprises 15 residues. CDR3 sequence (DNA): TGTGCCAGCAGCATCCGGGACAGGGGGACCTACGAGCAGTACTTC. Translated, it gives CASSIRDRGTYEQYF. Using reference TRBV11-1 and TRBJ2-7 for the parts outside the CDR3, the full variable domain is EAEVAQSPRYKITEKSQAVAFWCDPISGHATLYWYRQILGQGPELLVQFQDESVVDDSQLPKDRFSAERLKGVDSTLKIQPAELGDSAMYLCASSIRDRGTYEQYFGPGTRLTVT.

The V gene is TRBV19, the J gene TRBJ2-5; 9 bases are shared with TRBD2. J lost 5 bases, V lost 6 bases, and 4 bases had no gene match. The CDR3 sequence is 13 residues long. Germline CDR1 LNHDA, CDR2 SQIVND (reference sequence). The CDR3 is CASRGLALETQYF. Here the CDR3 DNA reads TGTGCCAGTAGGGGACTAGCTTTGGAGACCCAGTACTTC. The complete variable domain, with remaining parts taken from reference TRBV19 and TRBJ2-5, reads DGGITQSPKYLFRKEGQNVTLSCEQNLNHDAMYWYRQDPGQGLRLIYYSQIVNDFQKGDIAEGYSVSREKKESFPLTVTSAQKNPTAFYLCASRGLALETQYFGPGTRLLVL.